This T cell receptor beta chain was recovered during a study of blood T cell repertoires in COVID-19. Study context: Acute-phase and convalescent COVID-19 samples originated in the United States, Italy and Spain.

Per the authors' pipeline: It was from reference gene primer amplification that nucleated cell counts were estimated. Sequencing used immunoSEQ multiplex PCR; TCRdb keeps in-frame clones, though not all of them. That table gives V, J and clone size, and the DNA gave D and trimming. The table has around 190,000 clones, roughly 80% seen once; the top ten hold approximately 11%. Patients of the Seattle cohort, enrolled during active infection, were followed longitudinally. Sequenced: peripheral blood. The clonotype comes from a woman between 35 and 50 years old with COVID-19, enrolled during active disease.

The CDR3 DNA reads TGTGCCAGTAGTATTGTTGGAGGAAGCTCCTACGAGCAGTACTTC. It codes for CASSIVGGSSYEQYF. V gene TRBV19 combines with J gene TRBJ2-7; TRBD2 might be the D (5 bases). Germline V gene data show CDR1 as LNHDA and CDR2 as SQIVND (reference sequence). Trimming pared 3 bases from V and 0 bases from J, leaving 12 bases between. This CDR3 region has 15 residues.